The rows below give T cell receptor beta chains drawn from one sample of a study of blood T cell repertoires in COVID-19. Data came from immunoSEQ multiplex PCR; TCRdb stores just in-frame clones and leaves some out. The table has 35,000 to 50,000 clones, roughly 87% seen once. The sequenced sample consisted of peripheral blood. Every receptor here comes from a man aged 70-80 years with active COVID-19. CDR3s include the opening cysteine and the closing phenylalanine or tryptophan. A D gene is named only where the DNA matches it firmly. Size tells how often a clone was seen (once, few, many) or the class of an expanded clone, and some rows leave it out.

- TRBJ2-1 TRBD1 TRBV11-3 CASSLDGQGALYNEQFF TGTGCCAGCAGCTTAGATGGACAGGGGGCTCTGTACAATGAGCAGTTCTTC
- TRBJ2-3 - TRBV29-1 CSVAFGGGTDTQYF TGCAGCGTTGCGTTCGGGGGAGGAACAGATACGCAGTATTTT
- TRBJ1-1 TRBD1 TRBV27 CASRQFPQGDTEAFF TGTGCCAGCAGACAATTTCCCCAGGGGGACACTGAAGCTTTCTTT
- TRBJ2-5 TRBD2 TRBV29-1 CSVGLAGGETQYF TGCAGCGTTGGTCTAGCGGGGGGAGAGACCCAGTACTTC
- TRBJ2-1 - TRBV19 CASSQGRLRRVYNEQFF TGTGCCAGTAGTCAGGGTCGGCTACGGAGAGTATACAATGAGCAGTTCTTC
once TRBJ1-2 - TRBV7-2 CASSLSPRGGTYGYTF TGTGCCAGCAGCTTATCACCCCGGGGGGGGACCTATGGCTACACCTTC
once TRBJ2-3 TRBD2 TRBV7-3 CASSLASGGSGADTQYF TGTGCCAGCAGCTTAGCTAGCGGGGGATCAGGTGCAGATACGCAGTATTTT
- TRBJ1-5 - TRBV4-1 CASSQEWGHSNQPQHF TGCGCCAGCAGCCAAGAGTGGGGACATAGCAATCAGCCCCAGCATTTT
once TRBJ2-5 TRBD2 TRBV6-2/TRBV6-3 CASSLGSGGQETQYF TGTGCCAGCAGTTTGGGTAGCGGGGGACAAGAGACCCAGTACTTC
- TRBJ1-2 TRBD1 TRBV6-5 CASRRTGTGPSGYTF TGTGCCAGCAGGCGAACAGGGACAGGGCCATCTGGCTACACCTTC
- TRBJ1-2 TRBD1 TRBV24-1 CATSDRDRDGYTF TGTGCCACCAGTGACCGGGACAGGGATGGCTACACCTTC
- TRBJ2-1 TRBD1 TRBV7-3 CASSLARDRGRSSYNEQFF TGTGCCAGCAGCTTAGCCCGGGACAGGGGGCGAAGCTCCTACAATGAGCAGTTCTTC
- TRBJ2-1 TRBD2 TRBV3-1/TRBV3-2 CASSQGEGTRQFF TGTGCCAGCAGCCAAGGTGAAGGGACTAGGCAGTTCTTC
once TRBJ1-1 - TRBV2 CASSEGAPKAFF TGTGCCAGCAGTGAAGGGGCCCCAAAAGCTTTCTTT
few TRBJ1-3 TRBD1 TRBV5-1 CASSLQGGVGNTIYF TGCGCCAGCAGCTTGCAGGGGGGAGTTGGAAACACCATATATTTT
- TRBJ1-2 TRBD1 TRBV5-1 CASSGGQGDGYTF TGCGCCAGCAGCGGTGGACAGGGGGATGGCTACACCTTC
- TRBJ2-1 TRBD1 TRBV24-1 CATSGGQGREQFF TGTGCCACCAGTGGTGGACAGGGGCGTGAGCAGTTCTTC
- TRBJ1-4 TRBD1 TRBV2 CASSGTGADTGEKLFF TGTGCCAGCAGTGGGACAGGGGCAGACACCGGTGAAAAACTGTTTTTT
- TRBJ2-7 TRBD1 TRBV2 CASSFTGVSYEQYF TGTGCCAGCAGTTTTACAGGGGTATCCTACGAGCAGTACTTC
- TRBJ2-5 - TRBV12-3/TRBV12-4 CASSLGETQYF TGTGCCAGCAGTTTGGGCGAGACCCAGTACTTC
- TRBJ2-7 TRBD2 TRBV18 CASSGGGYEQYF TGTGCCAGCTCCGGGGGGGGCTACGAGCAGTACTTC
once TRBJ2-5 TRBD2 TRBV2 CASSDVLAGGETQYF TGTGCCAGCAGCGACGTTCTAGCGGGGGGGGAGACCCAGTACTTC
few TRBJ2-2 - TRBV5-6 CASSPVAPQTGELFF TGTGCCAGCAGCCCTGTAGCACCCCAAACCGGGGAGCTGTTTTTT
- TRBJ2-1 TRBD2 TRBV2 CASSPGLNNEQFF TGTGCCAGCAGCCCGGGACTAAACAATGAGCAGTTCTTC
- TRBJ1-5 TRBD1 TRBV18 CASSSGQDNQPQHF TGTGCCAGCTCATCGGGACAGGACAATCAGCCCCAGCATTTT
once TRBJ2-5 TRBD2 TRBV7-8 CASSPSSGGQETQYF TGTGCCAGCAGCCCATCGAGCGGGGGGCAAGAGACCCAGTACTTC
once TRBJ1-6 - TRBV6-5 CASSSRTAQTSPLHF TGTGCCAGCAGTAGCAGGACAGCCCAAACTTCACCCCTCCACTTT
- TRBJ1-1 - TRBV6-6 CASSALDPNTEAFF TGTGCCAGCAGCGCCCTAGATCCGAACACTGAAGCTTTCTTT
- TRBJ2-3 - TRBV24-1 CATSSGLTDTQYF TGTGCCACCAGTAGCGGGCTCACAGATACGCAGTATTTT
once TRBJ2-5 - TRBV5-1 CASSSWLETQYF TGCGCCAGCAGCTCATGGCTAGAGACCCAGTACTTC
once TRBJ2-5 TRBD2 TRBV19 CASSIDRRTRGAQYF TGTGCCAGTAGTATAGATAGGCGGACTCGGGGGGCCCAGTACTTC
- TRBJ2-5 - TRBV24-1 CATSDSRGLGSETQYF TGTGCCACCAGTGATTCTAGGGGCTTGGGGTCGGAGACCCAGTACTTC
- TRBJ1-6 - TRBV5-1 CASSLKDSNSPLHF TGCGCCAGCAGCTTGAAGGACTCTAATTCACCCCTCCACTTT
- TRBJ2-7 - TRBV19 CAIAKGPRYEQYF TGTGCCATTGCGAAGGGGCCCCGCTACGAGCAGTACTTC
- TRBJ2-3 - TRBV18 CASSPRLRGSTDTQYF TGTGCCAGCTCACCACGCCTGCGGGGAAGCACAGATACGCAGTATTTT
once TRBJ1-5 - TRBV6-6 CASSSTGSRDQPQHF TGTGCCAGCAGTAGTACAGGGAGCAGGGATCAGCCCCAGCATTTT
- TRBJ2-5 - TRBV6-6 CASSPRRRGGQQETQYF TGTGCCAGCAGTCCTCGGCGGCGCGGGGGCCAACAAGAGACCCAGTACTTC
once TRBJ2-1 TRBD2 TRBV9 CASSVLAGGPNEQFF TGTGCCAGCAGCGTACTAGCGGGGGGCCCCAATGAGCAGTTCTTC
- TRBJ2-2 - TRBV12-5 CASALYSGVTGELFF TGTGCTAGTGCCCTCTACTCGGGGGTTACCGGGGAGCTGTTTTTT
few TRBJ2-2 - TRBV11-3 CASSPRQGGTGELFF TGTGCCAGCAGCCCCCGACAGGGAGGCACCGGGGAGCTGTTTTTT
once TRBJ2-3 - TRBV15 CATSREASTDTQYF TGTGCCACCAGCAGAGAGGCTAGCACAGATACGCAGTATTTT
- TRBJ1-6 - TRBV28 CASKFYSTGGISPLHF TGTGCCAGCAAATTTTACTCGACCGGGGGAATTTCACCCCTCCACTTT
- TRBJ2-4 TRBD2 TRBV6-1 CASSEEGRVSIQYF TGTGCCAGCAGTGAAGAGGGGAGGGTTAGCATTCAGTACTTC
- TRBJ2-5 - TRBV5-1 CASSLVELQETQYF TGCGCCAGCAGCTTGGTAGAGCTACAAGAGACCCAGTACTTC
- TRBJ2-1 - TRBV19 CASSPPPTSYNEQFF TGTGCCAGTAGTCCACCACCCACGAGCTACAATGAGCAGTTCTTC